The clone carrying this T cell receptor (beta chain) was seen repeatedly, ten times or more. This specimen belongs to a study of regulatory T cells in long-lasting Graves disease. Both iRepertoire HTBI primers and Arm-PCR of CDR3 regions were used to build the TCR beta libraries. MiXCR was run by TCRdb on the multiplex PCR reads, yielding one entry per CDR3 protein. Here the sample spans fewer than 450,000 distinct CDR3 sequences, 23% being singletons. Time point reported: persistent/refractory GD, antithyroid drugs over 5 years with positive TRAb. Generation of the TCR library employed RNA extracted from PBMCs. Doctors identified Graves' disease using the American Thyroid Association guidelines. This clonotype was obtained from a female donor with Graves disease. Source: peripheral blood mononuclear cells (PBMCs), taken when the disease was refractory, from a patient treated with antithyroid drugs.

CDR3 sequence: CSASFGVDGYTF. The CDR3 region has the DNA TGCAGTGCTAGTTTTGGGGTTGATGGCTACACCTTC. The J gene is TRBJ1-2, the V gene TRBV20-1; D is undetermined. Deletions cut 3 bases from V and 6 bases from J, with 11 bases between. CDR3 length: 12 amino acids. The germline CDR1 and CDR2 sequences are DFQATT and SNEGSKA (reference sequence).